The TCR beta chain described here comes from a study of T-cell reconstitution after alpha-beta-depleted transplantation in children. Findings and caveats of the study: High day-60 TCRbeta diversity in some patients came from surviving recipient T cells and thymic progenitors. At one year after transplant, newly produced T cells mostly accounted for T-cell counts and diversity. At around two months after transplant, the alpha-beta T cells were reportedly derived from several hundred expanded clones that came from non-depleted graft cells.

The CDR3 contains 14 residues. In germline, CDR1 is DFQATT, CDR2 SNEGSKA (reference sequence). V was pared by 5 bases and J by 6 bases, with 9 bases of the junction left unmatched. This clonotype was seen many times. The antigen is unknown. Preparation of the TCRbeta library was carried out with unique molecular identifiers. MiXCR was run by TCRdb on the PCR reads, yielding one entry per CDR3 protein. The top ten hold about a sixth of the sample, which has 130,000 to 150,000 distinct CDR3 sequences, 7.5% to 9% seen once. This sample comprised PBMCs, mostly from graft donor cells, obtained 180 days after TCRalphabeta/CD19-depleted stem cell transplant. The TCR sequence derives from a female patient aged 2-15 years who had a stem cell transplant for congenital amegakaryocytic thrombocytopenia, so the T cells may come from the graft donor. This chain links TRBV20-1 with TRBJ2-2; 7 nucleotides line up with TRBD1. The CDR3 sequence: CSAPGQLVSGELFF. CDR3 DNA sequence: TGCAGTGCTCCGGGACAGCTGGTTTCCGGGGAGCTGTTTTTT.